The 8 T cell receptor beta chains listed next were all sequenced from one sample in a study of T-cell memory formation after mild COVID-19. TCRdb ran MiXCR on the 5' RACE reads and lists one entry per CDR3 protein. Here the sample spans under 40,000 distinct CDR3 sequences, 6.1% being singletons. Material: PBMCs or a T cell subset sorted from them (not recorded which). These TCRs come from an adult who had mild COVID-19 (a few samples of this study predate the infection). Cell type and time point are not known.

The V call is TRBV30, the J call TRBJ1-1; tentative D call: TRBD1 (6 bases). The germline gives CDR1 GTSNPN, CDR2 SVGIG (reference sequence). There are 17 residues in the CDR3. V gave up 0 bases and J gave up 2 bases, with 19 bases separating them. DNA for the CDR3: TGTGCCTGGAGTGTATTCTCCGGGACAAGATTTAACACTGAAGCTTTCTTT. This sequence encodes CAWSVFSGTRFNTEAFF. Complete variable domain (other parts from reference TRBV30 and TRBJ1-1): SQTIHQWPATLVQPVGSPLSLECTVEGTSNPNLYWYRQAAGRGLQLLFYSVGIGQISSEVPQNLSASRPQDRQFILSSKKLLLSDSGFYLCAWSVFSGTRFNTEAFFGQGTRLTVV.

This chain links TRBV27 with TRBJ1-1; TRBD1 matches 7 bases. CDR1 is MNHEY and CDR2 is SMNVEV in the germline V gene (reference sequence). CDR3 size: 15 residues. The junction had 4 bases not matched to a gene; V was cut back by 0 bases and J by 3 bases. CDR3 residues: CASSLSNRGDTEAFF. In DNA, the CDR3 is TGTGCCAGCAGTTTATCGAACAGGGGCGACACTGAAGCTTTCTTT.

This clonotype was observed many times. The chain carries TRBV12-3 or TRBV12-4 and TRBJ2-2; D is perhaps TRBD1 (6 bases). Trimming cost V 6 bases and J 1 base, with 12 bases left between them. The CDR3 covers 15 residues. The CDR3: CASRPTGKNTGELFF. In nucleotides, the CDR3 is TGTGCCAGCAGGCCAACAGGGAAGAACACCGGGGAGCTGTTTTTT.

This clonotype was seen many times. The V and J genes are TRBV6-1 and TRBJ2-2; possibly TRBD2 for D (5 bases). The germline CDR1 and CDR2 sequences are MNHNS and SASEGT. CDR3 length: 17 residues. V was clipped by 6 bases and J by 2 bases, with 19 bases between them. The CDR3 bases are TGTGCCAGCAGGGTGTGGAGCGAGCGGATTAACACCGGGGAGCTGTTTTTT. Protein: CASRVWSERINTGELFF.

This clonotype turned up a few times. The chain combines TRBV15 with TRBJ2-5; weak D call: TRBD2 (5 bases). Germline V lookup: CDR1 LNHNV, CDR2 YYDKDF (reference sequence). The CDR3 spans 15 residues. Trimming took 5 bases from V and 6 from J, leaving 19 bases between them. As DNA, the CDR3 is TGTGCCACCAGCCTAGGGAGTGGGAATCCCAAGACCCAGTACTTC. Amino acid sequence: CATSLGSGNPKTQYF.

Ten or more counts support this clonotype. This chain uses TRBV18 with TRBJ1-5; D is undetermined. V was clipped by 2 bases and J by 5 bases, with 13 bases between them. CDR3 size: 15 residues. Germline CDR1 KGHSH, CDR2 LQKENI. CDR3 nucleotides: TGTGCCAGCTCACCAGGTGCAGGACCTTATCAGCCCCAGCATTTT. Protein sequence: CASSPGAGPYQPQHF.

This clonotype came up a few times. This chain connects TRBV12-5 to TRBJ2-1; 11 bases fit TRBD2. This CDR3 spans 13 amino acids. Germline V gene sequence: CDR1 LGHNT, CDR2 FRNRAP. V was clipped by 6 bases and J by 8 bases; unmatched bases: 3. This CDR3 reads CASGLAGAHEQFF. The CDR3 bases are TGTGCTAGTGGACTAGCGGGGGCCCATGAGCAGTTCTTC.

This clonotype was recorded at least ten times. The chain recombines TRBV29-1 with TRBJ2-1; perhaps TRBD1 as D (6 bases). CDR1 and CDR2 from the germline V gene are SQVTM and ANQGSEA. V lost 3 bases and J lost 8, with 8 bases in between. This CDR3 region has 11 residues. CDR3 bases: TGCAGCGTTGAGTGGGGGCATGAGCAGTTCTTC. Translated: CSVEWGHEQFF.